The entry that follows covers one TCR beta chain sequence. The RNA, about 0.45 to 1 ug, was put through reverse transcription using random hexamers. TCRdb independently ran MiXCR on the immunoSEQ multiplex PCR reads; one entry per CDR3 protein. The sample records some 120,000 distinct CDR3 sequences, around 95% being singletons. Germline V lookup: CDR1 SGHRS, CDR2 YFSETQ. Trimming removed 0 bases at V and 3 bases at J, with 13 bases between. The CDR3 runs 15 residues. This entry comes from a study of CD8 T cells in Susac syndrome. The sample taken for sequencing was CD4+ T cells from PBMCs. The genes are TRBV5-1 and TRBJ2-7, with D possibly being TRBD2 (6 bases). This receptor was obtained from a human donor in good health. The CDR3 DNA is TGCGCCAGCAGCTTGGGGACTATTAAGAGCTACGAGCAGTACTTC. Residues: CASSLGTIKSYEQYF.